This TCR beta chain was sequenced for a study of control samples from healthy donors and cancer patients. CDR3 length: 10 residues. Trimming left V 5 bases short and J 11 bases short, with 12 bases between. Germline values: CDR1 SQVTM, CDR2 ANQGSEA. Clones were read by immunoSEQ multiplex PCR, and TCRdb kept only the in-frame ones, dropping some. Among 100,000 to 110,000 clones listed, about 90% were seen once. Sequenced material: blood. The V gene is TRBV29-1, the J gene TRBJ1-1, with D perhaps matching TRBD1 (5 bases). The clonotype comes from a woman aged 50 to 60 in good health. The CDR3 DNA follows: TGCAGCGTTTTTTTGGGGGATGCTTTCTTT. It yields the protein CSVFLGDAFF.